What follows are 11 T cell receptor beta chains derived from one specimen sequenced in a study of blood T cell repertoires in COVID-19. Repertoires were generated with immunoSEQ multiplex PCR, while TCRdb's copy carries only in-frame clones and drops some. The table shows 50,000 to 80,000 clones, with more than 75% occurring only once. Sequencing input: peripheral blood. The source of these receptors is a man aged 60 to 69 with COVID-19, enrolled during active disease.

V and J are TRBV5-6 and TRBJ2-4, with 11 bases aligning to TRBD2. The V gene's germline CDR1 is SGHDT and CDR2 YYEEEE. There are 17 residues in the CDR3. Trimming cost V 4 bases and J 5 bases; bases outside gene matches: 11. The CDR3 DNA sequence: TGTGCCAGCAGCCGTTGGCAGGGGACTAGCGGACAAAACATTCAGTACTTC. This sequence encodes CASSRWQGTSGQNIQYF.

The V gene is TRBV7-5, the J gene TRBJ2-7; the DNA was not used to check the table's D call, TRBD2. TRBV7-5 corresponds to a pseudogene. The CDR3 extends over 15 amino acids. The CDR3 protein is CVRSLGLAGGYEQYF. The CDR3 nucleotides are TGTGTCAGAAGCTTGGGACTAGCGGGGGGTTACGAGCAGTACTTC.

Comment on this clone: One end of the junction is discordant with germline, which a read error may explain. CDR3 sequence reads: CASSQDGSRGLVF. DNA for the CDR3: TGTGCCAGCAGCCAAGATGGGTCGCGGGGCCTGGTCTTC. This chain links TRBV3-1 (or the pseudogene TRBV3-2) with TRBJ2-7; a possible D gene is TRBD2 (6 bases). The CDR3 length is 13 residues. The V gene's germline CDR1 is LGHDT and CDR2 YNNKEL (reference sequence).

The chain links TRBV30 to TRBJ2-2, with D perhaps matching TRBD2 (6 bases). The CDR3 loop spans 15 amino acids. Trimming removed 1 base at V and 3 bases at J, with 12 bases between. Germline CDR1 reads GTSNPN; CDR2 reads SVGIG (reference sequence). Written as DNA, the CDR3 is TGTGCCTGGAGTGGCGCTAGCGCTTACACCGGGGAGCTGTTTTTT. Its translation: CAWSGASAYTGELFF.

The rearrangement links TRBV10-3 to TRBJ1-1; D unresolved. The CDR3 is 13 amino acids. The V end was cut by 2 bases, the J end by 4 bases, with 8 bases between. In germline, CDR1 is ENHRY, CDR2 SYGVKD. This chain's CDR3 is CAISEPDFTEAFF. The CDR3 nucleotides read TGTGCCATCAGTGAGCCCGACTTCACTGAAGCTTTCTTT.

The chain couples TRBV20-1 to TRBJ1-5; tentative D call: TRBD1 (5 bases). This CDR3 has 15 residues. V was trimmed by 3 bases and J by 0 bases, leaving 12 bases between them. Per the germline V gene, CDR1 is DFQATT and CDR2 is SNEGSKA (reference sequence). CDR3 residues: CSASEGRDSNQPQHF. The CDR3 nucleotides read TGCAGTGCTAGTGAGGGCAGGGATAGCAATCAGCCCCAGCATTTT.

V and J are TRBV9 and TRBJ2-3, with D unclear. Germline V gene sequence: CDR1 SGDLS, CDR2 YYNGEE. This CDR3 has 13 amino acids. V gave up 3 bases and J gave up 2 bases, with 7 bases separating them. DNA of the CDR3: TGTGCCAGCAGCGGACAAGACACAGATACGCAGTATTTT. Translation: CASSGQDTDTQYF.

The chain links TRBV9 to TRBJ2-2; 9 positions agree with TRBD1. Germline V lookup: CDR1 SGDLS, CDR2 YYNGEE. The CDR3 has 17 amino acids. The J segment lost 5 bases and the V segment lost 0 bases, leaving 8 bases of the junction unmatched. The CDR3 loop is CASSVATGTGRTGELFF. In nucleotides, the CDR3 is TGTGCCAGCAGCGTAGCCACCGGGACAGGGAGGACCGGGGAGCTGTTTTTT.

The chain joins TRBV28 to TRBJ2-5; D may be TRBD1 (5 bases). The germline V and J ends were trimmed by 6 bases and 5 bases, with 16 bases remaining between them. The CDR3 has 14 residues. Germline V gene sequence: CDR1 MDHEN, CDR2 SYDVKM. The CDR3 DNA sequence: TGTGCCAGCAGCACAGGACCTAAGTGGGAGACCCAGTACTTC. Its protein product is CASSTGPKWETQYF. Based on the CDR3 plus reference TRBV28 and TRBJ2-5, the full variable domain is DVKVTQSSRYLVKRTGEKVFLECVQDMDHENMFWYRQDPGLGLRLIYFSYDVKMKEKGDIPEGYSVSREKKERFSLILESASTNQTSMYLCASSTGPKWETQYFGPGTRLLVL.

V gene TRBV5-1 combines with J gene TRBJ1-1; 7 bases map to TRBD1. Germline V gives CDR1 SGHRS, CDR2 YFSETQ. The CDR3 contains 16 residues. Trimming at V came to 1 base and at J to 1 base, leaving 7 bases not matched to a gene. The CDR3 sequence is CASSLKGAQGNTEAFF. The CDR3 coding sequence is TGCGCCAGCAGCTTGAAGGGGGCCCAGGGGAACACTGAAGCTTTCTTT.

The V and J genes are TRBV3-1 (or the pseudogene TRBV3-2) and TRBJ2-2; 9 bases are a match to TRBD2. CDR1 and CDR2 (germline): LGHDT, YNNKEL (reference sequence). V trimming: 3 bases; J trimming: 5 bases; junction bases outside the gene matches: 10. The CDR3 totals 17 residues. This CDR3 reads CASSHGRGGFWTGELFF. The CDR3 nucleotides are TGTGCCAGCAGCCACGGGCGGGGGGGCTTTTGGACCGGGGAGCTGTTTTTT.